Shown below are 20 T cell receptor beta chains from a single sample sequenced in a study of Graves' ophthalmopathy and Graves' hyperthyroidism. The TCR beta CDR3 regions underwent amplification from RNA transcripts. First-round RT-PCR used HTBI primers; second-round multiplex PCR followed. Using its own MiXCR run on the multiplex PCR reads, TCRdb lists one record per CDR3 protein. The sample has a few hundred thousand distinct CDR3 sequences; about 17% are singletons. The sequencing sample was made of peripheral blood. The source is an adult woman with stable Graves' hyperthyroidism.

This clonotype was observed at least ten times. The chain is built from TRBV20-1 and TRBJ2-7; D is perhaps TRBD2 (6 bases). V lost 4 bases and J lost 6, with 10 bases in between. Germline V CDR1 and CDR2: DFQATT, SNEGSKA (reference sequence). The CDR3 is 11 residues long. CDR3 DNA: TGCAGTGCTATCTCTAGCGTCGAGCAGTACTTC. Its translation is CSAISSVEQYF.

A note on this clonotype: One end of the junction is discordant with germline, which a read error may explain. This chain connects TRBV28 to TRBJ2-4, with D possibly matching TRBD2 (5 bases). Germline CDR1 MDHEN, CDR2 SYDVKM. This CDR3 spans 15 amino acids. The CDR3 spells CASSPRYLAKNIKYF. The CDR3 DNA follows: TGTGCCAGCAGTCCTCGATACCTAGCCAAAAACATTAAGTACTTC.

Many counts were recorded for this clonotype. V gene TRBV12-3 or TRBV12-4 combines with J gene TRBJ2-7, with 9 bases identical to TRBD1. This CDR3 is 14 amino acids long. J gave up 3 bases and V 4 bases, and 4 bases lay outside the gene matches. Here the CDR3 DNA reads TGTGCCAGCAGTTCACAGGGGGCCAACTACGAGCAGTACTTC. It yields the protein CASSSQGANYEQYF.

This clonotype was observed at least ten times. The chain employs TRBV6-1 and TRBJ1-1, with D uncertain. V lost 5 bases to trimming and J lost 0 bases, with 13 bases between them. This CDR3 is built from 15 residues. Germline values: CDR1 MNHNS, CDR2 SASEGT. CDR3 protein: CASSRNRALNTEAFF. In DNA, the CDR3 is TGTGCCAGCAGTCGAAACCGGGCCTTGAACACTGAAGCTTTCTTT.

Many counts were recorded for this clonotype. This chain uses TRBV27 with TRBJ2-7; 10 bases align to TRBD1. This CDR3 is built from 15 residues. Germline lookup yields CDR1 MNHEY and CDR2 SMNVEV (reference sequence). With 4 bases clipped from V and 2 bases from J, the junction kept 5 bases outside the gene matches. The CDR3 loop is CASSSGTGETYEQYF. The CDR3, as DNA: TGTGCCAGCAGTTCTGGGACAGGGGAAACCTACGAGCAGTACTTC.

The gene calls are TRBV7-2 and TRBJ2-7; D possibly corresponds to TRBD1 (6 bases). Trimming cost V 5 bases and J 1 base, with 15 bases left between them. The CDR3 loop spans 15 amino acids. Looked up from germline, CDR1 is SGHTA and CDR2 is FQGNSA. The CDR3 here is CASSPSRTESYEQYF. The CDR3 DNA follows: TGTGCCAGCAGCCCTAGCCGGACAGAGTCCTACGAGCAGTACTTC.

This clonotype was detected many times. This sequence joins TRBV2 and TRBJ2-5, with D possibly being TRBD1 (7 bases). Looked up from germline, CDR1 is SNHLY and CDR2 is FYNNEI. CDR3 length: 15 residues. The germline V and J ends were trimmed by 6 bases and 3 bases, with 17 bases remaining between them. The CDR3 region is CASSDGQGGEETQYF. CDR3 in DNA: TGTGCCAGCAGCGACGGGCAGGGGGGCGAAGAGACCCAGTACTTC. The full variable domain, with the rest looked up from reference TRBV2 and TRBJ2-5, is EPEVTQTPSHQVTQMGQEVILRCVPISNHLYFYWYRQILGQKVEFLVSFYNNEISEKSEIFDDQFSVERPDGSNFTLKIRSTKLEDSAMYFCASSDGQGGEETQYFGPGTRLLVL.

The sample holds many counts of this clonotype. This chain connects TRBV15 to TRBJ2-2; TRBD1 aligns across 8 bases. The CDR3 sequence is 18 residues long. Per germline, CDR1 LNHNV and CDR2 YYDKDF (reference sequence). Germline trimming cut 0 bases from V and 1 base from J; bases unmatched to any gene: 7. The CDR3 DNA sequence: TGTGCCACCAGCAGAGATTATGTTGGGACAGGGAACACCGGGGAGCTGTTTTTT. Residues: CATSRDYVGTGNTGELFF.

At least ten counts were recorded for this clonotype. V and J are TRBV20-1 and TRBJ2-5; tentatively, D is TRBD2 (5 bases). V lost 3 bases and J 1 base, leaving 9 bases between the germline ends. Germline V gene sequence: CDR1 DFQATT, CDR2 SNEGSKA (reference sequence). The CDR3 loop spans 13 amino acids. CDR3 amino acids: CSARAGRQETQYF. In DNA form, the CDR3 reads TGCAGTGCTAGGGCGGGCCGCCAAGAGACCCAGTACTTC.

This clonotype was observed many times. The V and J genes are TRBV6-5 and TRBJ2-7; 7 nucleotides line up with TRBD2. This CDR3 region has 13 residues. The germline gives CDR1 MNHEY, CDR2 SVGAGI. With 2 bases clipped from V and 8 bases from J, the junction kept 6 bases outside the gene matches. CDR3 residues: CASSYDSGGQQYF. The CDR3 nucleotides read TGTGCCAGCAGTTACGATTCGGGGGGACAGCAGTACTTC.

The chain carries TRBV7-2 and TRBJ2-4; 11 bases are shared with TRBD2. J gave up 6 bases and V 5 bases, and 3 bases lay outside the gene matches. From germline, CDR1 is SGHTA and CDR2 FQGNSA. CDR3 length equals 14 residues. The CDR3 coding sequence is TGTGCCAGCAGCGGCGGACTAGCGGGAAACATTCAGTACTTC. It is translated as CASSGGLAGNIQYF.

The chain carries TRBV3-1 and TRBJ2-7; possibly TRBD1 for D (6 bases). CDR3 length: 17 residues. CDR1 LGHDT and CDR2 YNNKEL come from the germline V gene (reference sequence). The ends were cut back, 1 base at V and 2 bases at J, with 18 bases in the middle. The chain's CDR3 is CASSQGTQGTVPYEQYF. The DNA for the CDR3 is TGTGCCAGCAGCCAAGGTACTCAGGGGACGGTCCCCTACGAGCAGTACTTC.

The sample holds many counts of this clonotype. J is TRBJ1-3 and V is TRBV7-2; tentative D call: TRBD1 (5 bases). CDR3 length: 15 amino acids. V lost 2 bases to trimming and J lost 2 bases, with 10 bases between them. The germline V gene encodes CDR1 SGHTA and CDR2 FQGNSA. The CDR3 nucleotides read TGTGCCAGCAGCTTAATGCAGGGAGCTGGAAACACCATATATTTT. Its protein product is CASSLMQGAGNTIYF. The variable domain in full, completed from reference TRBV7-2 and TRBJ1-3, reads GAGVSQSPSNKVTEKGKDVELRCDPISGHTALYWYRQSLGQGLEFLIYFQGNSAPDKSGLPSDRFSAERTGGSVSTLTIQRTQQEDSAVYLCASSLMQGAGNTIYFGEGSWLTVV.

Worth noting for this clonotype: A much more abundant neighbour one base away suggests this may be a read error. The V call is TRBV5-1, the J call TRBJ1-5, with D possibly matching TRBD1 (5 bases). The CDR3 runs 13 residues. The germline gives CDR1 SGHRS, CDR2 YFSETQ. The CDR3 DNA follows: TGCGCCTGCAGCAAGGACACCAATCAGCCCCAGCATTTT. Translation gives CACSKDTNQPQHF.

CDR3 bases: TGTGCCAGCAGTGAGTTAAGAAGCACCGGGGAGCTGTTTTTT. Its protein product is CASSELRSTGELFF. V usage is TRBV2 and J usage is TRBJ2-2; D remains ambiguous. CDR1 SNHLY and CDR2 FYNNEI come from the germline V gene. Trimming took off 3 bases at V and 4 bases at J, with 9 bases between the two ends. The CDR3 covers 14 residues.

J is TRBJ2-5 and V is TRBV6-1; a possible D gene is TRBD2 (5 bases). Germline values: CDR1 MNHNS, CDR2 SASEGT. V was clipped by 7 bases and J by 5 bases, with 8 bases between them. This CDR3 comprises 11 residues. CDR3 region: CASTSTETQYF. In DNA, the CDR3 is TGTGCCAGCACTAGCACGGAGACCCAGTACTTC.

This clonotype was seen repeatedly, ten times or more. The rearrangement joins TRBV11-1 to TRBJ2-7; the match to TRBD1 covers 7 bases. The length of the CDR3 is 17 residues. Germline V gives CDR1 SGHAT, CDR2 FQDESV (reference sequence). Unmatched junction bases numbered 13, after V lost 5 bases and J lost 0 bases. CDR3 in DNA: TGTGCCAGCAGCCAAGGGAGATTCGGACAGGACTCCTACGAGCAGTACTTC. Translated: CASSQGRFGQDSYEQYF.

There are many counts of this clonotype. This rearrangement joins TRBV25-1 to TRBJ2-7; TRBD2 matches 8 bases. There are 14 residues in the CDR3. With V trimmed by 6 bases and J by 2 bases, 6 bases remained unmatched. CDR1 MGHDK and CDR2 SYGVNS come from the germline V gene. The CDR3, as DNA: TGTGCCAGCAGCCATAGCGGGATCCCCTACGAGCAGTACTTC. Translated, it gives CASSHSGIPYEQYF.

The sample holds many counts of this clonotype. The chain recombines TRBV27 with TRBJ2-2; D gene uncertain. The V gene's germline CDR1 is MNHEY and CDR2 SMNVEV (reference sequence). The CDR3 has 15 residues. The V gene lost 7 bases and the J gene lost 4 bases, with 16 bases spanning the gap. The CDR3 loop is CASKQLPLATGELFF. The CDR3 bases are TGTGCCAGCAAACAGCTCCCCTTGGCCACCGGGGAGCTGTTTTTT.

This sequence joins TRBV20-1 and TRBJ2-7; 8 bases agree with TRBD2. CDR3 size: 14 residues. Germline V lookup: CDR1 DFQATT, CDR2 SNEGSKA (reference sequence). With V trimmed by 6 bases and J by 1 base, 8 bases remained unmatched. Here the CDR3 DNA reads TGCAGTGCGGCCGAGAGCGGGGGATCCTACGAGCAGTACTTC. Its protein product is CSAAESGGSYEQYF.